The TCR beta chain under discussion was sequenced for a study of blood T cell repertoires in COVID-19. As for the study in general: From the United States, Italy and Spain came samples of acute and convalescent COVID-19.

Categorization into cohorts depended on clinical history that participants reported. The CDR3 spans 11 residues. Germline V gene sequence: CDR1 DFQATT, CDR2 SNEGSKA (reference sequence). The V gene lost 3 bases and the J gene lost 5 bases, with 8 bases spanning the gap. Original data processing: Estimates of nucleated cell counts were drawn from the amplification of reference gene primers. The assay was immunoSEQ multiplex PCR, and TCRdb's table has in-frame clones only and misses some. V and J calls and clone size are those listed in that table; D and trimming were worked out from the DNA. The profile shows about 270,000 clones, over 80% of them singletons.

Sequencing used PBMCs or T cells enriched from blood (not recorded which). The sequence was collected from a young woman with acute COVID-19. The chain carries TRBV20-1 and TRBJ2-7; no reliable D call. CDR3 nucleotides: TGCAGTGCTAGTACGGTACACGAGCAGTACTTC. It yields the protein CSASTVHEQYF.